This entry describes one T cell receptor beta chain. TCRdb keeps only in-frame clones here, not all; method: immunoSEQ multiplex PCR. This table holds tens of thousands of clones, about 81% found once. The sample is drawn from a study of OX40 agonist ivuxolimab in advanced cancers. Trimming took off 0 bases at V and 9 bases at J, with 6 bases between the two ends. The CDR3 spans 12 residues. Per the germline V gene, CDR1 is SGHTA and CDR2 is FQGNSA. Source: CD4+ or CD8+ T cells sorted from blood, taken in a trial of the OX40 agonist ivuxolimab. This TCR was recovered from an adult with an advanced solid tumor such as melanoma, head and neck, liver or kidney cancer. This chain joins TRBV7-2 and TRBJ2-1; tentatively, D is TRBD1 (6 bases). The CDR3 loop reads CASSLAQGEQFF. The CDR3 DNA follows: TGTGCCAGCAGCTTAGCACAGGGTGAGCAGTTCTTC.